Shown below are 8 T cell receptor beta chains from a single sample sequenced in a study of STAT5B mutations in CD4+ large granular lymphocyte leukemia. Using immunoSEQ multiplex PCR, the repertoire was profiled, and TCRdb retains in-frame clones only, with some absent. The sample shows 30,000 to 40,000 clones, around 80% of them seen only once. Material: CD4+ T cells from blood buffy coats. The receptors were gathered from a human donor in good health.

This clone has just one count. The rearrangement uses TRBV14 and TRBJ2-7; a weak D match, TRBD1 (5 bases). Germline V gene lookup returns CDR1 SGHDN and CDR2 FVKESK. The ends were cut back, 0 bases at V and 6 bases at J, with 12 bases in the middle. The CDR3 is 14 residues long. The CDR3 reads CASSQDRGLGEQYF. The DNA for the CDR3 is TGTGCCAGCAGCCAAGATAGGGGTCTGGGCGAGCAGTACTTC. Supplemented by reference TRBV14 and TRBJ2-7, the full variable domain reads EAGVTQFPSHSVIEKGQTVTLRCDPISGHDNLYWYRRVMGKEIKFLLHFVKESKQDESGMPNNRFLAERTGGTYSTLKVQPAELEDSGVYFCASSQDRGLGEQYFGPGTRLTVT.

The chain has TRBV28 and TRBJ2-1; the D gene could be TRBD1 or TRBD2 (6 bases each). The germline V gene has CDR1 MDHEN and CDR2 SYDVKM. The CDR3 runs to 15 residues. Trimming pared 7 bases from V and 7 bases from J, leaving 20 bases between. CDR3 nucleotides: TGTGCCAGCAACCTGGGGGGCCCCAGAGGGAATGAGCAGTTCTTC. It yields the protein CASNLGGPRGNEQFF.

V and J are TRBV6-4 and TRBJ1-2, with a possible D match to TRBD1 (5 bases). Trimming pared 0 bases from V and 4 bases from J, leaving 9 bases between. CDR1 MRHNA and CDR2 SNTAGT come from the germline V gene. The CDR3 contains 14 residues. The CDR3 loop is CASSDSRGTYGYTF. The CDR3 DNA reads TGTGCCAGCAGTGACTCGCGGGGCACCTATGGCTACACCTTC.

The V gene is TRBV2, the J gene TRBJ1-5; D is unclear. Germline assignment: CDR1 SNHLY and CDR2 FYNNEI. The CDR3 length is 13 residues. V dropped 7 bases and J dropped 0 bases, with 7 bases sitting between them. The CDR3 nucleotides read TGTGCCAGCACTCGGGGTAGCAATCAGCCCCAGCATTTT. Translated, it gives CASTRGSNQPQHF.

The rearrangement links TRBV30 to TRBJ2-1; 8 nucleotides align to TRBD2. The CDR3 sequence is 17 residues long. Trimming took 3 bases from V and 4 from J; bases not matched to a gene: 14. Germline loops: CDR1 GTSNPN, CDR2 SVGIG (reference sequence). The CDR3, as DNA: TGTGCCTGGAGCCCTGCCCTAGGAGCGGGAGAATACAATGAGCAGTTCTTC. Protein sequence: CAWSPALGAGEYNEQFF.

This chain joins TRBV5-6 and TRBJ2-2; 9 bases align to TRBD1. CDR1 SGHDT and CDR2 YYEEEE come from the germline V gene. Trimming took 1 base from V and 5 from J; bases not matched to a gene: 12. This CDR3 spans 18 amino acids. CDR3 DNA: TGTGCCAGCAGCTTGTACCACCGGGACAGGGTCGGAACCGGGGAGCTGTTTTTT. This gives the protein CASSLYHRDRVGTGELFF.

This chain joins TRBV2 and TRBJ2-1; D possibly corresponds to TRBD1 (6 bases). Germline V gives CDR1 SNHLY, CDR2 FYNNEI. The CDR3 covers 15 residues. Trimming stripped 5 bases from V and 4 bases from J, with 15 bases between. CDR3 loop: CASSLIPGHYNEQFF. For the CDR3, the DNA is TGTGCCAGCAGTCTCATTCCGGGACATTACAATGAGCAGTTCTTC. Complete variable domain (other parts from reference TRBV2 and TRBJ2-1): EPEVTQTPSHQVTQMGQEVILRCVPISNHLYFYWYRQILGQKVEFLVSFYNNEISEKSEIFDDQFSVERPDGSNFTLKIRSTKLEDSAMYFCASSLIPGHYNEQFFGPGTRLTVL.

The CDR3 nucleotides read TGTGCCACCAGCCCTTTCGGCGGGTCCCAAGAGACCCAGTACTTC. Its translation: CATSPFGGSQETQYF. This rearrangement joins TRBV15 to TRBJ2-5, with D possibly matching TRBD2 (5 bases). This CDR3 spans 15 amino acids. V gave up 5 bases and J gave up 1 base, with 14 bases separating them. The germline V gene has CDR1 LNHNV and CDR2 YYDKDF (reference sequence).